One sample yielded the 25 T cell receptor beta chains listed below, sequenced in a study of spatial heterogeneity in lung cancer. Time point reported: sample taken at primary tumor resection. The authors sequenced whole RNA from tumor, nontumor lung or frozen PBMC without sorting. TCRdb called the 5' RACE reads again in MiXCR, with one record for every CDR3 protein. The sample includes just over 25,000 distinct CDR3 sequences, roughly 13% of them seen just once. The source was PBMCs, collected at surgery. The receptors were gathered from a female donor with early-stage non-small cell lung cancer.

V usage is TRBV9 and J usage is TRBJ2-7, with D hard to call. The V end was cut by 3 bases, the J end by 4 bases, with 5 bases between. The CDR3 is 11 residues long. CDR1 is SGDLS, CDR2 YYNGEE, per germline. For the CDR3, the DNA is TGTGCCAGCAGCGGAGAGTACGAGCAGTACGTC. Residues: CASSGEYEQYV.

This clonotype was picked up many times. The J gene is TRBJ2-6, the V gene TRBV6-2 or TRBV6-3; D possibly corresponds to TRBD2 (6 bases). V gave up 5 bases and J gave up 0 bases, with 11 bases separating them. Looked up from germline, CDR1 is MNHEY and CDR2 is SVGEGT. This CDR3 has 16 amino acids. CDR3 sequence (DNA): TGTGCCAGCAGTCTCACCGGGGGCTCTGGGGCCAACGTCCTGACTTTC. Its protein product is CASSLTGGSGANVLTF.

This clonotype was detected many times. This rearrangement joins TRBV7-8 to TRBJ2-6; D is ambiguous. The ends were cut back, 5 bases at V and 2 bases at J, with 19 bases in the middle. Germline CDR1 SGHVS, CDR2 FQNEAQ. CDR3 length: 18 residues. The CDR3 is CASSPSVGSPTGANVLTF. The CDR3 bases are TGTGCCAGCAGCCCAAGTGTGGGTAGTCCCACTGGGGCCAACGTCCTGACTTTC.

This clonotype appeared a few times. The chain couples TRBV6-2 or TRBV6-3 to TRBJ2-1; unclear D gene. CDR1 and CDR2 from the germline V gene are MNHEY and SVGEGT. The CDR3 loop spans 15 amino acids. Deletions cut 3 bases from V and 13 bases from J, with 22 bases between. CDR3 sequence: CASSYYATTKTYQFF. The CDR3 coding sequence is TGTGCCAGCAGTTATTATGCCACCACTAAAACCTACCAGTTCTTC.

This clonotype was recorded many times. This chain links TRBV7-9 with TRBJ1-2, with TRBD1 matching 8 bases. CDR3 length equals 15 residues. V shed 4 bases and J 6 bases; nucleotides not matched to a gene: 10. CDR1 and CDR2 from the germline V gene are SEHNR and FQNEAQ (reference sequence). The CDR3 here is CASSSSGAGGNGYTF. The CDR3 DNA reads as TGTGCCAGCAGCTCGAGCGGGGCAGGGGGCAATGGCTACACCTTC.

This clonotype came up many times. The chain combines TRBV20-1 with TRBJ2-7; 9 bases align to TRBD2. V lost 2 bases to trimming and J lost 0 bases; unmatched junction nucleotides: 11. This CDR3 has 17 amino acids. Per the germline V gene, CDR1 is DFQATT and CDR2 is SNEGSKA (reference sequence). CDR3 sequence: CSARIPGTSNSSYEQYV. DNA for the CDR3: TGCAGTGCTAGAATCCCCGGGACTAGCAACTCCTCCTACGAGCAGTACGTC.

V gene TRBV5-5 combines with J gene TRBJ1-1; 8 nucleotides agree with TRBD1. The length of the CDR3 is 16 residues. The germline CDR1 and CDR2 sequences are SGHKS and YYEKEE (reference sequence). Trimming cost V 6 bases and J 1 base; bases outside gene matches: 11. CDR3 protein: CASTPWITGGNTEAFF. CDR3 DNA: TGTGCCAGCACCCCTTGGATAACAGGGGGGAACACTGAAGCTTTCTTT.

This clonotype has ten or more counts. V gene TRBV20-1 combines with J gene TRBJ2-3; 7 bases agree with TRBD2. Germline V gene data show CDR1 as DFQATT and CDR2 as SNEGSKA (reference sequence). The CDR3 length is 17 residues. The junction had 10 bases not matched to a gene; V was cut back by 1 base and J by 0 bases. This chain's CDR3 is CSARVPWASGSTDTQYF. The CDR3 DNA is TGCAGTGCTAGAGTCCCTTGGGCTAGCGGTAGCACAGATACGCAGTATTTT.

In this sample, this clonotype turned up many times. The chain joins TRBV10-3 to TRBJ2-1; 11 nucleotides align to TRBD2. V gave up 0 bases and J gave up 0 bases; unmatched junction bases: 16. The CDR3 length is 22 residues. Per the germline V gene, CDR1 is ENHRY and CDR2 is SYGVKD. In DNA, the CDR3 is TGTGCCATCAGTGAGTCGATGGCCACTAGCGGGAGAGGGCAGAGCTCCTACAATGAGCAGTTCTTC. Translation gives CAISESMATSGRGQSSYNEQFF.

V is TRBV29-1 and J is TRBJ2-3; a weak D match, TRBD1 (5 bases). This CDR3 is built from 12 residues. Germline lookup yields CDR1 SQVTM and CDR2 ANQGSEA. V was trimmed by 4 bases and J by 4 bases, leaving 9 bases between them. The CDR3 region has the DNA TGCAGCGTTGTCAGGGTAGCAGATACGCAGTATTTT. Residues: CSVVRVADTQYF.

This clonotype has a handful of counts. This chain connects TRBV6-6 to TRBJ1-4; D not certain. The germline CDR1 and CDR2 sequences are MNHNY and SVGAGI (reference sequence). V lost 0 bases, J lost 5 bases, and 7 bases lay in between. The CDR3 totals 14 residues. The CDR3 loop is CASSYSGGNEKLFF. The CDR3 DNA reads TGTGCCAGCAGTTACTCCGGCGGGAATGAAAAACTGTTTTTT.

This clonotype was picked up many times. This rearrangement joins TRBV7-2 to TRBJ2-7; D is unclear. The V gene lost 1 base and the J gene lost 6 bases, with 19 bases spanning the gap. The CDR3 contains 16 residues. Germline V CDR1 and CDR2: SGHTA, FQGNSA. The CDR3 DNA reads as TGTGCCAGCAGCTTAGACGGGCTAGATCGAATTGTCGAGCAGTACTTC. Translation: CASSLDGLDRIVEQYF.

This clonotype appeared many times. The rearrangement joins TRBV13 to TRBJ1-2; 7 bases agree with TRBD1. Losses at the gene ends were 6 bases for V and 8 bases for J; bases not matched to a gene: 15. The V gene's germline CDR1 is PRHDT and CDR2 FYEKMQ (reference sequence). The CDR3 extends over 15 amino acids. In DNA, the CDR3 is TGTGCCAGCAGTTATACAGGGGCGAGTAGTCGGGGCTACACCTTC. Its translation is CASSYTGASSRGYTF.

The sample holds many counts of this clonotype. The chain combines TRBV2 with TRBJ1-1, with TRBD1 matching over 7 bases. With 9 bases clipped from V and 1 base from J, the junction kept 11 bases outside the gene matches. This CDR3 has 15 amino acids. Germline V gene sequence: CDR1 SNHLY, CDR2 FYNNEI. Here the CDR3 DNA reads TGTGCCAGAACGACAGGGTTAATGGGGAACACTGAAGCTTTCTTT. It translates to CARTTGLMGNTEAFF. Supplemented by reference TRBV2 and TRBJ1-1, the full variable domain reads EPEVTQTPSHQVTQMGQEVILRCVPISNHLYFYWYRQILGQKVEFLVSFYNNEISEKSEIFDDQFSVERPDGSNFTLKIRSTKLEDSAMYFCARTTGLMGNTEAFFGQGTRLTVV.

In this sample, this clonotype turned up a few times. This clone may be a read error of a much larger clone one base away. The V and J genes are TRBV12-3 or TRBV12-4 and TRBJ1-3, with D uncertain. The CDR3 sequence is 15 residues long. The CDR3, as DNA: TGTGCCAGCATCTACGACGGAGCCTCTGGAAACAACATATATTTT. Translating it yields CASIYDGASGNNIYF.

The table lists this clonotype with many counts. The CDR3 DNA follows: TGTGCCAGCAGCCCCCTAGGGCTCCGGGAGCAGTACTTC. Its protein product is CASSPLGLREQYF. The chain has TRBV13 and TRBJ2-7, with D uncertain. V shed 5 bases and J shed 7 bases, with 15 bases lying between them. Germline lookup yields CDR1 PRHDT and CDR2 FYEKMQ (reference sequence). The length of the CDR3 is 13 residues.

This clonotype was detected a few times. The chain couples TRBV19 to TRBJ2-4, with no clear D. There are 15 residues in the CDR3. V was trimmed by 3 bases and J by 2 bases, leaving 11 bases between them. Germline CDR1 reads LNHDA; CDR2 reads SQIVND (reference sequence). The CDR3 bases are TGTGCCAGTAGTATGTCAGATGGTACCAAAAACATTCAGTACTTC. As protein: CASSMSDGTKNIQYF.

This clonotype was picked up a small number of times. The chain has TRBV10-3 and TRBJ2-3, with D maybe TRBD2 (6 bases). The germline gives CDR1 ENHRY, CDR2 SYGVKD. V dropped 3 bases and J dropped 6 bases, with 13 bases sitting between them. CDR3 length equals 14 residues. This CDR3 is CAISEGGMLDTQYF. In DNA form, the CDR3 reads TGTGCCATCAGTGAAGGCGGGATGCTTGATACGCAGTATTTT.

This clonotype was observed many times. This chain's CDR3 is CASSYSRAVQQPQHF. The CDR3 nucleotides read TGTGCCAGCAGTTACTCTAGGGCAGTACAGCAGCCCCAGCATTTT. The V and J genes are TRBV6-6 and TRBJ1-5; D uncertain. Trimming pared 0 bases from V and 7 bases from J, leaving 13 bases between. Germline-derived CDR1 and CDR2 are MNHNY and SVGAGI (reference sequence). The CDR3 has 15 amino acids.

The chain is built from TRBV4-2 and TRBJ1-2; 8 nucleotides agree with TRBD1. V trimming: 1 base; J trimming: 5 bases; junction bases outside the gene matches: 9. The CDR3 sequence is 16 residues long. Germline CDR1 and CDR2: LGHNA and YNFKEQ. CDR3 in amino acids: CASSQGGTGGNYGYTF. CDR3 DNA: TGTGCCAGCAGCCAAGGAGGCACAGGGGGAAATTATGGCTACACCTTC.

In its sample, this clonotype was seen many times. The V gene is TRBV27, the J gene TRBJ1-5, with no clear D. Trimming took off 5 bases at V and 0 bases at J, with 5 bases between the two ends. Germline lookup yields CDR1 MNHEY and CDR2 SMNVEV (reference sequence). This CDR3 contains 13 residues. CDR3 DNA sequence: TGTGCCAGCAGTCCCTATAGCAATCAGCCCCAGCATTTT. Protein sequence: CASSPYSNQPQHF.

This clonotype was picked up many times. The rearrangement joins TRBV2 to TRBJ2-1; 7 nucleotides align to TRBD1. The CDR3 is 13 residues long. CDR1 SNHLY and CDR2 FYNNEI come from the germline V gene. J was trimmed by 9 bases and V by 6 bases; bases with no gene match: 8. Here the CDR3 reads CASRSSTGSEQFF. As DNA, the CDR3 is TGTGCCAGCAGGTCTTCGACAGGGAGTGAGCAGTTCTTC.

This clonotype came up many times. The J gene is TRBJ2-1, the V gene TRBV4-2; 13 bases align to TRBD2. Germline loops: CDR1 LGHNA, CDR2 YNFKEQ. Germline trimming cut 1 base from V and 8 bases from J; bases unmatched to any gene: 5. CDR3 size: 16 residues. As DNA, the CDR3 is TGTGCCAGCAGCCAAGGGACTAGCGGGAGTCTCGATGAGCAGTTCTTC. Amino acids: CASSQGTSGSLDEQFF.

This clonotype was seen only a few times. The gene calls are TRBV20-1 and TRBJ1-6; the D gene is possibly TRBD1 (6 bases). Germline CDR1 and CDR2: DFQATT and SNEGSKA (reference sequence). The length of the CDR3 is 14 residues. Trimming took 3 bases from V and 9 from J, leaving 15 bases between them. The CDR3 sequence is CSASSGEFTSPLHF. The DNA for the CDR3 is TGCAGTGCTAGCTCAGGGGAATTTACTTCACCCCTCCACTTT.

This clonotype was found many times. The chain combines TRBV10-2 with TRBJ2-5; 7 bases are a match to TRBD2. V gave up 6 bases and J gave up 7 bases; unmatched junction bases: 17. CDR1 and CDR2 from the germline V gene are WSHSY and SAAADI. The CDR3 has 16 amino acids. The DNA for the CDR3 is TGCGCCAGCAGCCAAAGCGGGGAACCCCTTCCAGGGACCCAGTACTTC. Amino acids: CASSQSGEPLPGTQYF.